What follows are 5 T cell receptor beta chains derived from one specimen sequenced in a study of blood T cell repertoires in COVID-19. Profiled with immunoSEQ multiplex PCR; TCRdb holds only in-frame clones, not every one. The table has about 300,000 clones, around 86% seen once. The sequenced material came from peripheral blood. The receptors shown here come from a woman in her forties or fifties with acute or convalescent COVID-19.

This clone occurred a few times. This chain uses TRBV5-1 with TRBJ2-7, with D unclear. Trimming stripped 0 bases from V and 2 bases from J, with 6 bases between. In germline, CDR1 is SGHRS, CDR2 YFSETQ. This CDR3 spans 13 amino acids. The CDR3 coding sequence is TGCGCCAGCAGCTTGGTGTCAGCCTACGAGCAGTACTTC. Amino acids: CASSLVSAYEQYF.

This clone was seen only once. The chain carries TRBV2 and TRBJ2-3, with 8 bases fitting TRBD2. The CDR3 is 14 amino acids. From germline, CDR1 is SNHLY and CDR2 FYNNEI. Losses at the gene ends were 3 bases for V and 4 bases for J; bases not matched to a gene: 3. CDR3 amino acids: CASSDSGMADTQYF. The DNA of the CDR3 is TGTGCCAGCAGTGATAGCGGGATGGCAGATACGCAGTATTTT.

This clone showed up just a few times. The same CDR3 can be traced to other DNA sequences in this sample. The rearrangement links TRBV27 to TRBJ1-2; D unresolved. Germline V lookup: CDR1 MNHEY, CDR2 SMNVEV (reference sequence). V was pared by 3 bases and J by 2 bases, with 7 bases between. The CDR3 consists of 13 residues. CDR3 sequence: CASSLSRNYGYTF. The CDR3 bases are TGTGCCAGCAGTTTGTCCAGGAACTATGGCTACACCTTC.

This chain links TRBV20-1 with TRBJ2-7; a possible D gene is TRBD1 (6 bases). V gave up 6 bases and J gave up 6 bases, with 12 bases separating them. CDR1 DFQATT and CDR2 SNEGSKA come from the germline V gene (reference sequence). This CDR3 is built from 11 residues. CDR3: CSARGGFEQYF. As DNA, the CDR3 is TGCAGTGCCCGAGGGGGATTCGAGCAGTACTTC.

This chain joins TRBV7-8 and TRBJ1-2, with unresolved D. Germline values: CDR1 SGHVS, CDR2 FQNEAQ. The CDR3 consists of 13 residues. V lost 2 bases and J 8 bases, leaving 12 bases between the germline ends. The chain's CDR3 is CASSLSRTWGYTF. CDR3 bases: TGTGCCAGCAGCTTATCCCGGACTTGGGGCTACACCTTC.